This T cell receptor (beta chain) derives from a study of T-cell memory formation after mild COVID-19. The table lists this clonotype with many counts. Antigen specificity is unknown. Libraries for TCRalpha and TCRbeta carried sample barcodes and unique molecular identifiers via 5'RACE. From the 5' RACE reads, TCRdb called clonotypes with MiXCR, one entry per CDR3 protein. Of approximately 400,000 distinct CDR3 sequences listed, under 20% are singletons. The study's findings and limits: Pre-infection memory held some responding clones, suggesting pre-existing cross-reactive T cells responded. Clones that shrank (day 15 to 85) were balanced CD4/CD8, whereas later expanders leaned CD4+.

CDR1 and CDR2 from the germline V gene are MGHRA and YSYEKL. This CDR3 is built from 12 residues. V was shortened by 1 base and J by 5 bases, with 5 bases between the two germline ends. This sequence joins TRBV4-1 and TRBJ2-5; D remains unclear. This receptor was obtained from a man younger than 35 who had mild COVID-19 (a few samples of this study predate the infection). Cell type and time point are not known. Input material: PBMCs or a T cell subset sorted from them (not recorded which). In nucleotides, the CDR3 is TGCGCCAGCAGCCAAGGTAGCGAGACCCAGTACTTC. Amino acid sequence: CASSQGSETQYF.